This TCR beta chain was profiled in a study of radiotherapy plus CTLA-4 blockade in lung cancer. Study context: Disease control was seen in approximately 30% of patients, objective responses in 18%. Regarding the study as a whole: Expansion in blood of tumor-derived TCR clones was seen after radiotherapy plus ipilimumab. Early shifts in blood T cell clones, with interferon-beta, reportedly predicted response best.

Treatment of patients with chemo-refractory metastatic non-small-cell lung cancer consisted of focal radiation plus CTLA-4 blockade with ipilimumab. The assay was immunoSEQ multiplex PCR, and TCRdb's table has in-frame clones only and misses some. In the table there are tens of thousands of clones, roughly 80% of which are singletons. The germline V and J ends were trimmed by 5 bases and 5 bases, with 18 bases remaining between them. Germline assignment: CDR1 MNHNS and CDR2 SASEGT. The CDR3 contains 15 residues. With respect to this clone: What it binds is unknown.

The chain combines TRBV6-1 with TRBJ2-5, with D maybe TRBD2 (5 bases). The origin of this receptor is a human donor with non-small cell lung cancer who had a partial response to radiotherapy plus ipilimumab. Sample: peripheral blood, taken from a patient treated with radiotherapy plus ipilimumab. This CDR3 is CASSRGIIAPETQYF. The CDR3 DNA sequence: TGTGCCAGCAGTCGAGGGATTATCGCTCCCGAGACCCAGTACTTC.